This TCR beta chain was sequenced in a study of shared clonotypes between healthy human individuals. From germline, CDR1 is SQVTM and CDR2 ANQGSEA. The ends lost 7 bases at V and 12 bases at J; junction bases unmatched: 10. The CDR3 consists of 12 residues. The data were produced by immunoSEQ multiplex PCR, yet TCRdb's version contains in-frame clones alone and is incomplete. The sample lists 1,400,000 or so clones, around 98.5% occurring once. It was into CD45RA+ naive and CD45RA-negative memory subsets that the CD4+ cells were split. The sequence was collected from a man younger than 40 in good health. The rearrangement uses TRBV29-1 and TRBJ2-1; 9 bases agree with TRBD2. The source material was naive CD4+ T cells sorted from blood. The subset is: CD45RA+ positively selected. CDR3 nucleotides: TGCAGCGCACACCCCCGGACTAGCGCGCAGTTCTTC. The encoded protein is CSAHPRTSAQFF.